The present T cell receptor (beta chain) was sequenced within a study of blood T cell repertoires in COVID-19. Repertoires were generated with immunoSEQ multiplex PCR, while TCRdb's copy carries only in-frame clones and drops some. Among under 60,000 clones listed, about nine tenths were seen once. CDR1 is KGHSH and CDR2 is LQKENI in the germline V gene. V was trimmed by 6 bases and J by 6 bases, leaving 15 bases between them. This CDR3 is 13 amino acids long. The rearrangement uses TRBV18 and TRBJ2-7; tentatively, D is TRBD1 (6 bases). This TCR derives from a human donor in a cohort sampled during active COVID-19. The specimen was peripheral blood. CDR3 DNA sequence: TGTGCCAGCTCTCGTGGACAGATTCTCGAGCAGTACTTC. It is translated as CASSRGQILEQYF.